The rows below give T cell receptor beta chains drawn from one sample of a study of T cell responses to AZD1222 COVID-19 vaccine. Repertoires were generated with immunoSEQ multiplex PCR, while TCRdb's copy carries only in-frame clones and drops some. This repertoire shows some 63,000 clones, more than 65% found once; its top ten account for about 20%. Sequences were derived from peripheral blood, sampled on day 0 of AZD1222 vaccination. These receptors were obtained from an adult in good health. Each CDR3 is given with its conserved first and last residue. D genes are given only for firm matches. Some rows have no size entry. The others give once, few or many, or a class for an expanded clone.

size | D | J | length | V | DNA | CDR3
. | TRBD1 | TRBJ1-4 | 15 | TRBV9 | TGTGCCAGCAGCGTGGGACAGCCCAGGGATGAAAAACTGTTTTTT | CASSVGQPRDEKLFF
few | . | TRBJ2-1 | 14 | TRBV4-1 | TGCGCCAGCAGCCAAGAAGGGGGAGACAATGAGCAGTTCTTC | CASSQEGGDNEQFF
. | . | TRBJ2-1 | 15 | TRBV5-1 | TGCGCCAGCAGCCTCCAGGGTAGCGCCTACAATGAGCAGTTCTTC | CASSLQGSAYNEQFF
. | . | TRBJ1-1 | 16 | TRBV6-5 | TGTGCCAGCAGTTACTCTAGTTCGGGGGGCAACACTGAAGCTTTCTTT | CASSYSSSGGNTEAFF
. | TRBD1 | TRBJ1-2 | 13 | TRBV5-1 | TGCGCCAGCAGCCAAGCAGGGGGCAGTGGCTACACCTTC | CASSQAGGSGYTF
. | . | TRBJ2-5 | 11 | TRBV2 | TGTGCCAGCAGTGAAAAGGCGGTCCAGTACTTC | CASSEKAVQYF
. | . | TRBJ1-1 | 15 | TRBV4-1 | TGCGCCAGCGGAGGCCGAGGGCTAGGCAACACTGAAGCTTTCTTT | CASGGRGLGNTEAFF
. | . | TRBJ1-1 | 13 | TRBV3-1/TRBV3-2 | TGTGCCAGCAGTCCCTTAGTAGGTGCGGAAGCTTTCTTT | CASSPLVGAEAFF
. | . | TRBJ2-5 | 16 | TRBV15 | TGTGCCACCAGCAGGGCTGCGGTGGCTCTTCAAGAGACCCAGTACTTC | CATSRAAVALQETQYF
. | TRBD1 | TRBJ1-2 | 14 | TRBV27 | TGTGCCAGCAGCCTAACAGGGGGCAGCTATGGCTACACCTTC | CASSLTGGSYGYTF